This TCR beta chain was sequenced for a study of CD4+ T cells in melanoma. Study-level findings and limits: CD8+ T cell, macrophage and B cell function reportedly correlated with neoantigen-specific CD4+ T cells. Diverse differentiation states were reported for melanoma neoantigen-specific CD4+ T cells.

Here immunoSEQ multiplex PCR was the method, and the copy in TCRdb shows in-frame clones only, minus some. The repertoire holds a few thousand clones, with about 70% as singletons. Germline V gene data show CDR1 as MDHEN and CDR2 as SYDVKM. This CDR3 spans 11 amino acids. V was trimmed by 2 bases and J by 8 bases, leaving 4 bases between them. Worth noting for this clone: Its antigen is still unknown.

This chain joins TRBV28 and TRBJ2-1; the D is unclear. The source material was cells from a culture (not recorded whether cultured in vitro). The TCR was taken from a human donor with melanoma. The CDR3 is CASSLVDEQFF. In nucleotides, the CDR3 is TGTGCCAGCAGTTTAGTGGATGAGCAGTTCTTC.